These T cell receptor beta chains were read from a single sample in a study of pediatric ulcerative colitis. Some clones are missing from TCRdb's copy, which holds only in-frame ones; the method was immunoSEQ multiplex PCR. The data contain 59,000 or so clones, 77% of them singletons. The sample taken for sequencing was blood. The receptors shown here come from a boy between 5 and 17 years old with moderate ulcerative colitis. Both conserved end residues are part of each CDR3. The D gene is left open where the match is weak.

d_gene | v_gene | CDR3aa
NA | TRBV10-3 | CAISELAGIGGYTF
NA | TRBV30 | CAWSQVIISYEQYF
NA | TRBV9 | CASSVVGGLEQYF
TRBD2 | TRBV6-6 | CASSPPGTSGGHEQYF
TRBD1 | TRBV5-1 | CASSFDRALAFF
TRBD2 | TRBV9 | CASSRGTSGAHF
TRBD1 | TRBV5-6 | CASSYRGVYGYTF
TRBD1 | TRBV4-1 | CASSQRTGNGNTIYF
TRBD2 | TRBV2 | CASPAVTSAGASYEQYF
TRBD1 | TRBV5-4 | CASSLGGTGSYEQYF
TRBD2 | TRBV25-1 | CASSPVLATADTQYF
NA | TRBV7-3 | CASSLGVWGNTEAFF
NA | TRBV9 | CASSGGTLGYTF
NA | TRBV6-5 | CASSSSSGPSYNEQFF
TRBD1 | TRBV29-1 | CSAEDRGNEKLFF
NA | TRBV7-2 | CASSLSGGPYGYTF
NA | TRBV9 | CASSGGDVGQQYF
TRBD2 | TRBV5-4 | CASSSRFWTSGNTDTQYF
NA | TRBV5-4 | CASSPSRGLSTDTQYF
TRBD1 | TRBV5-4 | CASSLEGARGAGELFF
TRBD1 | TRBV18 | CASSPPVTGQGWDEQYF
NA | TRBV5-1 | CASSLGSQETQYF
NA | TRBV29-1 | CSVALGGNTEAFF
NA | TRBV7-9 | CASSLGRDYGYTF
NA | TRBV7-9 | CASSLGDITGYTF
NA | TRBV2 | CASLGQPSYEQYF
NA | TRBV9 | CASTPGLITQETQYF
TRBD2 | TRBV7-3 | CASSTLAGGAYEQYF
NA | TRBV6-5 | CASITEGLQTQYF
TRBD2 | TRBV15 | CATSRLAGEEKTQYF
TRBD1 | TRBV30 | CAGGYEQYF
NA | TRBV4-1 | CASSRGADTNTGELFF
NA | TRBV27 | CASSFLTAMNTEAFF
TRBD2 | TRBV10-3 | CAISESGLATNEQFF
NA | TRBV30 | CASVATGWANYGYTF
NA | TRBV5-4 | CASSLDSSMNTEAFF
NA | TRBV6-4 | CASSVSGTSSTDTQYF
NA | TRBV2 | CASSMTELYGYTF
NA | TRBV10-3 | CAISEGRNYEQYF
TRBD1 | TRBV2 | CASRKDRAPMGNQPQHF
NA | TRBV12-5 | CASGSSDRTEAYYSYTF
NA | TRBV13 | CASSTRLDGETQYF
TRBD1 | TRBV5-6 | CASSGQDGFTDTQYF
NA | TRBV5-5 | CASSLLVYNEQFF
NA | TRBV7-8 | CASSLVLLQETQYF
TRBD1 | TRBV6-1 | CASSERADRDNAYIQYF
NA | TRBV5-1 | CASSSRGHVNTEAFF
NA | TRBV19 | CASSMQGHTEAFF
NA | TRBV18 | CASSSPDTQYF
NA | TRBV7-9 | CASSLTVNTEAFF
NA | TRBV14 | CASSQGGPRDSPLHF